A selection of T cell receptor beta chains follows, all from one sample in a study of T cells in Graves' hyperthyroidism and ophthalmopathy. TCRdb recomputed calls from the multiplex PCR reads with MiXCR, one row per CDR3 protein. The sample contains approximately 630,000 distinct CDR3 sequences, under 20% of which appear only once. Material for sequencing was blood. These receptors all come from a woman in her twenties or thirties with Graves' hyperthyroidism. The CDR3 runs from the conserved cysteine through the conserved F or W. A D gene is named only where the DNA matches it firmly. Some rows mark clone size as missing; the rest say once, few, many or name a class of expanded clone.

CDR3 length: 11; J gene: TRBJ1-2; V gene: TRBV30; clone size: NA; D gene: NA; CDR3 protein: CAWSWEAGYTF; CDR3 DNA: TGTGCCTGGAGTTGGGAGGCTGGCTACACCTTC
CDR3 length: 14; J gene: TRBJ1-5; V gene: TRBV2; clone size: many; D gene: TRBD1; CDR3 protein: CASSETGGFQPQHF; CDR3 DNA: TGTGCCAGCAGTGAAACAGGGGGCTTTCAGCCCCAGCATTTT
CDR3 length: 15; J gene: TRBJ2-1; V gene: TRBV7-3; clone size: many; D gene: TRBD2; CDR3 protein: CASSSGLAGANEQFF; CDR3 DNA: TGTGCCAGCAGCTCGGGACTAGCGGGAGCGAACGAGCAGTTCTTC
CDR3 length: 13; J gene: TRBJ2-5; V gene: TRBV30; clone size: many; D gene: NA; CDR3 protein: CAWSLGAQETQYF; CDR3 DNA: TGTGCCTGGAGCCTAGGGGCCCAAGAGACCCAGTACTTC
CDR3 length: 11; J gene: TRBJ1-1; V gene: TRBV28; clone size: few; D gene: NA; CDR3 protein: CAAHENTEAFF; CDR3 DNA: TGTGCCGCCCACGAGAACACTGAAGCTTTCTTT
CDR3 length: 16; J gene: TRBJ1-3; V gene: TRBV28; clone size: few; D gene: NA; CDR3 protein: CASSNLENPSGNTIYF; CDR3 DNA: TGTGCCAGCAGTAATCTCGAGAACCCCTCTGGAAACACCATATATTTT
CDR3 length: 10; J gene: TRBJ1-1; V gene: TRBV30; clone size: many; D gene: NA; CDR3 protein: CAWWNTEAFF; CDR3 DNA: TGTGCCTGGTGGAACACTGAAGCTTTCTTT
CDR3 length: 15; J gene: TRBJ1-3; V gene: TRBV30; clone size: NA; D gene: NA; CDR3 protein: CAWSGDIGPGNTIYF; CDR3 DNA: TGTGCCTGGAGTGGGGATATAGGTCCTGGAAACACCATATATTTT
CDR3 length: 14; J gene: TRBJ2-7; V gene: TRBV5-5; clone size: NA; D gene: NA; CDR3 protein: CASSLIAKYYEQYF; CDR3 DNA: TGTGCCAGCAGCTTAATAGCAAAATACTACGAGCAGTACTTC
CDR3 length: 14; J gene: TRBJ2-5; V gene: TRBV30; clone size: many; D gene: NA; CDR3 protein: CAWSDGQGPETQYF; CDR3 DNA: TGTGCCTGGAGCGACGGTCAGGGCCCAGAGACCCAGTACTTC
CDR3 length: 15; J gene: TRBJ1-5; V gene: TRBV19; clone size: many; D gene: NA; CDR3 protein: CASSNERQFNQPQHF; CDR3 DNA: TGTGCCAGTAGTAACGAGAGACAGTTTAATCAGCCCCAGCATTTT
CDR3 length: 14; J gene: TRBJ2-7; V gene: TRBV5-1; clone size: NA; D gene: TRBD1; CDR3 protein: CASKQGKGSYEQYF; CDR3 DNA: TGCGCCAGTAAACAGGGGAAAGGCTCCTACGAGCAGTACTTC
CDR3 length: 15; J gene: TRBJ2-5; V gene: TRBV2; clone size: many; D gene: TRBD2; CDR3 protein: CASSAGTSGKETQYF; CDR3 DNA: TGTGCCAGCAGTGCTGGGACTAGCGGAAAAGAGACCCAGTACTTC
CDR3 length: 18; J gene: TRBJ2-7; V gene: TRBV20-1; clone size: NA; D gene: TRBD1; CDR3 protein: CSARDGNRGLFDYYEQYF; CDR3 DNA: TGCAGTGCTAGAGATGGGAACAGGGGGCTGTTTGACTACTACGAGCAGTACTTC
CDR3 length: 14; J gene: TRBJ2-3; V gene: TRBV13; clone size: NA; D gene: NA; CDR3 protein: CASSLRRLTDTQYF; CDR3 DNA: TGTGCCAGCAGCTTAAGGCGTCTAACAGATACGCAGTATTTT
CDR3 length: 14; J gene: TRBJ2-5; V gene: TRBV11-2; clone size: many; D gene: NA; CDR3 protein: CASSPRLVQETQYF; CDR3 DNA: TGTGCCAGCAGCCCCCGGCTAGTTCAAGAGACCCAGTACTTC
CDR3 length: 15; J gene: TRBJ2-2; V gene: TRBV20-1; clone size: few; D gene: TRBD1; CDR3 protein: CSARAQGRNTGELFF; CDR3 DNA: TGCAGTGCTAGAGCACAGGGGAGGAACACCGGGGAGCTGTTTTTT
CDR3 length: 14; J gene: TRBJ1-2; V gene: TRBV5-8; clone size: few; D gene: TRBD1; CDR3 protein: CASPGQASNYGYTF; CDR3 DNA: TGTGCCAGCCCCGGACAGGCCTCTAACTATGGCTACACCTTC
CDR3 length: 15; J gene: TRBJ2-7; V gene: TRBV12-3/TRBV12-4; clone size: many; D gene: TRBD2; CDR3 protein: CASRRRTSEDYEQYF; CDR3 DNA: TGTGCCAGCAGGCGCAGGACTAGCGAGGACTACGAGCAGTACTTC
CDR3 length: 16; J gene: TRBJ2-1; V gene: TRBV28; clone size: many; D gene: TRBD2; CDR3 protein: CASSFIQRTSGNEQFF; CDR3 DNA: TGTGCCAGCAGTTTTATCCAACGGACTAGCGGGAATGAGCAGTTCTTC
CDR3 length: 16; J gene: TRBJ2-1; V gene: TRBV4-1; clone size: NA; D gene: TRBD2; CDR3 protein: CASSQDRREPYNEQFF; CDR3 DNA: TGCGCCAGCAGCCAAGATAGGCGGGAGCCCTACAATGAGCAGTTCTTC
CDR3 length: 12; J gene: TRBJ2-7; V gene: TRBV29-1; clone size: NA; D gene: NA; CDR3 protein: CSAADGSYEQYF; CDR3 DNA: TGCAGCGCCGCGGACGGATCCTACGAGCAGTACTTC
CDR3 length: 15; J gene: TRBJ2-7; V gene: TRBV9; clone size: NA; D gene: TRBD1; CDR3 protein: CASSVTGPPPHEQYF; CDR3 DNA: TGTGCCAGCAGCGTGACAGGGCCCCCCCCCCACGAGCAGTACTTC
CDR3 length: 15; J gene: TRBJ1-2; V gene: TRBV13; clone size: many; D gene: NA; CDR3 protein: CASSLGREGNYGYTF; CDR3 DNA: TGTGCCAGCAGCTTAGGCCGAGAGGGTAACTATGGCTACACCTTC
CDR3 length: 16; J gene: TRBJ2-3; V gene: TRBV28; clone size: many; D gene: NA; CDR3 protein: CASSHGDRFKSDTQYF; CDR3 DNA: TGTGCCAGCAGTCATGGGGACCGCTTTAAGTCAGATACGCAGTATTTT
CDR3 length: 12; J gene: TRBJ2-2; V gene: TRBV11-3; clone size: NA; D gene: NA; CDR3 protein: CASSLSIGELFF; CDR3 DNA: TGTGCCAGCAGCTTATCCATCGGGGAGCTGTTTTTT
CDR3 length: 15; J gene: TRBJ2-7; V gene: TRBV6-6; clone size: NA; D gene: NA; CDR3 protein: CASSYSAGISYGQYF; CDR3 DNA: TGTGCCAGCAGTTACTCGGCAGGGATAAGCTACGGGCAGTACTTC
CDR3 length: 16; J gene: TRBJ2-3; V gene: TRBV7-9; clone size: few; D gene: TRBD1; CDR3 protein: CASSPGTVSRTDTQYF; CDR3 DNA: TGTGCCAGCAGCCCTGGGACAGTTTCCCGCACAGATACGCAGTATTTT
CDR3 length: 15; J gene: TRBJ2-7; V gene: TRBV7-2; clone size: NA; D gene: NA; CDR3 protein: CASSPTEHFSYEQYF; CDR3 DNA: TGTGCCAGCAGCCCGACAGAACACTTCTCCTACGAGCAGTACTTC
CDR3 length: 14; J gene: TRBJ2-3; V gene: TRBV7-2; clone size: many; D gene: NA; CDR3 protein: CASRQSTSTDTQYF; CDR3 DNA: TGTGCCAGTAGACAGTCAACTAGCACAGATACGCAGTATTTT
CDR3 length: 11; J gene: TRBJ2-2; V gene: TRBV12-3/TRBV12-4; clone size: few; D gene: NA; CDR3 protein: CASSPTGGLFF; CDR3 DNA: TGTGCCAGCAGTCCGACAGGCGGGCTGTTTTTT
CDR3 length: 15; J gene: TRBJ2-3; V gene: TRBV19; clone size: many; D gene: TRBD2; CDR3 protein: CASSITSGGTDTQYF; CDR3 DNA: TGTGCCAGTAGTATCACTAGCGGAGGCACAGATACGCAGTATTTT
CDR3 length: 14; J gene: TRBJ2-7; V gene: TRBV28; clone size: many; D gene: NA; CDR3 protein: CASSTRGTVYEQYF; CDR3 DNA: TGTGCCAGCAGCACCCGAGGGACGGTTTACGAGCAGTACTTC